The rows below give T cell receptor beta chains drawn from one sample of a study of T-cell reconstitution after alpha-beta-depleted transplantation in children. TCRdb itself ran the PCR reads through MiXCR, one entry per CDR3 protein. The sample holds about 870,000 distinct CDR3 sequences, roughly 15% seen once. The specimen comprised PBMCs, mostly from graft donor cells, sampled 360 days after TCRalphabeta/CD19-depleted stem cell transplant. The receptors come from a male patient younger than 18 who had a stem cell transplant for acute lymphoblastic leukemia, so the T cells may come from the graft donor. Each CDR3 is given with its conserved first and last residue. A D gene is named only where the DNA matches it firmly. Clone size is shown for a subset of rows, as once, few, many or a class of expanded clone.

d_gene: .; v_gene: TRBV10-2; j_gene: TRBJ1-2; abundance: .; CDR3nt: TGCGCCAGCACCGACTTCAGTTCGGATGGCTACACCTTC; CDR3aa: CASTDFSSDGYTF
d_gene: TRBD1; v_gene: TRBV10-3; j_gene: TRBJ2-3; abundance: .; CDR3nt: TGTGCCATCAGCAAGGGACAGGGCACCACAGATACGCAGTATTTT; CDR3aa: CAISKGQGTTDTQYF
d_gene: TRBD1; v_gene: TRBV20-1; j_gene: TRBJ1-1; abundance: .; CDR3nt: TGCTGTGCTGGAGGACAGGGGGCAAGAGTGAACACTGAAGCTTTCTTT; CDR3aa: CCAGGQGARVNTEAFF
d_gene: .; v_gene: TRBV11-2; j_gene: TRBJ2-2; abundance: .; CDR3nt: TGTGCCAGCAGCTCCCCACCCGGGAACACCGGGGAGCTGTTTTTT; CDR3aa: CASSSPPGNTGELFF
d_gene: .; v_gene: TRBV12-3/TRBV12-4; j_gene: TRBJ2-2; abundance: .; CDR3nt: TGTGCCAGCAGTTTTCTAGCGCTGAACACCGGGGAGCTGTTTTTT; CDR3aa: CASSFLALNTGELFF
d_gene: .; v_gene: TRBV19; j_gene: TRBJ1-2; abundance: few; CDR3nt: TGTGCCAGTAGTATGGGGAGCGCAACCAGGGATGGCTACACCTTC; CDR3aa: CASSMGSATRDGYTF
d_gene: .; v_gene: TRBV10-3; j_gene: TRBJ2-7; abundance: few; CDR3nt: TGTGCCATCAGTGATGTGGGGTCCTACGAGCAGTACTTC; CDR3aa: CAISDVGSYEQYF
d_gene: TRBD2; v_gene: TRBV14; j_gene: TRBJ2-7; abundance: .; CDR3nt: TGTGCCAGCAGCCCTCCCGGGACTAGCACCTACGAGCAGTACTTC; CDR3aa: CASSPPGTSTYEQYF
d_gene: TRBD2; v_gene: TRBV5-1; j_gene: TRBJ2-2; abundance: few; CDR3nt: TGCGCCAGCAGTTTTTCAGGGACTAGCGGGAACGGCGGGGAGCTGTTTTTT; CDR3aa: CASSFSGTSGNGGELFF
d_gene: TRBD2; v_gene: TRBV20-1; j_gene: TRBJ2-3; abundance: .; CDR3nt: TGCAGTGCTCCTCCGACTAGCGGGAGCCGCACAGATACGCAGTATTTT; CDR3aa: CSAPPTSGSRTDTQYF
d_gene: .; v_gene: TRBV5-1; j_gene: TRBJ2-3; abundance: many; CDR3nt: TGCGCCAGCAGCACATCAAAGGGCACAGATACGCAGTATTTT; CDR3aa: CASSTSKGTDTQYF
d_gene: TRBD2; v_gene: TRBV5-1; j_gene: TRBJ2-3; abundance: .; CDR3nt: TGCGCCAGCAGCTGGGACCTACTAGCGGGGACAGATACGCAGTATTTT; CDR3aa: CASSWDLLAGTDTQYF
d_gene: .; v_gene: TRBV2; j_gene: TRBJ2-6; abundance: .; CDR3nt: TGTGCCAGCCCTCCCCCTAGGCCCGGGGCCAACGTCCTGACTTTC; CDR3aa: CASPPPRPGANVLTF
d_gene: TRBD2; v_gene: TRBV6-5; j_gene: TRBJ2-1; abundance: .; CDR3nt: TGTGCCAGCAGTTCACCAGGACTAGCGGGAGACGTGGAGCAGTTCTTC; CDR3aa: CASSSPGLAGDVEQFF
d_gene: .; v_gene: TRBV21-1; j_gene: TRBJ2-5; abundance: .; CDR3nt: TGTGCCAGCAGCAAAGCGCTTTTCCAGGAGACCCAGTACTTC; CDR3aa: CASSKALFQETQYF
d_gene: TRBD2; v_gene: TRBV7-6; j_gene: TRBJ2-7; abundance: few; CDR3nt: TGTGCCAGCAGCGCTAAACCGGGACTAGGGTCCTACGAGCAGTACTTC; CDR3aa: CASSAKPGLGSYEQYF
d_gene: TRBD2; v_gene: TRBV6-5; j_gene: TRBJ2-1; abundance: few; CDR3nt: TGTGCCAGCAGTTACTCAGTGCGGGAGTGGTACAATGAGCAGTTCTTC; CDR3aa: CASSYSVREWYNEQFF
d_gene: TRBD2; v_gene: TRBV5-1; j_gene: TRBJ2-7; abundance: few; CDR3nt: TGCGCCAGCAGCTCTAGCGGGTACTCCTACGAGCAGTACTTC; CDR3aa: CASSSSGYSYEQYF
d_gene: .; v_gene: TRBV10-3; j_gene: TRBJ2-3; abundance: .; CDR3nt: TGTGCCATCAGTGAGAGTCAGCCCTTCAGGGATACGCAGTATTTT; CDR3aa: CAISESQPFRDTQYF
d_gene: TRBD2; v_gene: TRBV29-1; j_gene: TRBJ2-1; abundance: .; CDR3nt: TGCAGCGTTGCCAGCGTGGGACTAGCGTTGCCTGAGCAGTTCTTC; CDR3aa: CSVASVGLALPEQFF
d_gene: .; v_gene: TRBV9; j_gene: TRBJ2-2; abundance: .; CDR3nt: TGTGCCAGCAGCGTAGGAGGGAGTCAGAACACCGGGGAGCTGTTTTTT; CDR3aa: CASSVGGSQNTGELFF
d_gene: TRBD2; v_gene: TRBV20-1; j_gene: TRBJ2-7; abundance: few; CDR3nt: TGCAGTGCTGAGACCGGGACTACCTACGAGCAGTACTTC; CDR3aa: CSAETGTTYEQYF
d_gene: .; v_gene: TRBV29-1; j_gene: TRBJ2-5; abundance: .; CDR3nt: TGCAGCGTTGTAAGGAGCCCGGGTGTTTACTTC; CDR3aa: CSVVRSPGVYF
d_gene: TRBD2; v_gene: TRBV18; j_gene: TRBJ2-1; abundance: many; CDR3nt: TGTGCCAGCTCACCCCAAGCGGGAGGGTCCTACAATGAGCAGTTCTTC; CDR3aa: CASSPQAGGSYNEQFF
d_gene: .; v_gene: TRBV12-3/TRBV12-4; j_gene: TRBJ2-7; abundance: .; CDR3nt: TGTGCCAGCAGTTTTGGCGTCAGGTACTACGAGCAGTACTTC; CDR3aa: CASSFGVRYYEQYF
d_gene: .; v_gene: TRBV24-1; j_gene: TRBJ2-7; abundance: few; CDR3nt: TGTGCCACCAGTGATTCAACCTACGAGCAGTACTTC; CDR3aa: CATSDSTYEQYF
d_gene: TRBD1; v_gene: TRBV7-9; j_gene: TRBJ1-6; abundance: .; CDR3nt: TGTGCCAGCAGCTTCGACAGGGTGTCCCTACACCGACCCCTCCACTTT; CDR3aa: CASSFDRVSLHRPLHF
d_gene: TRBD1; v_gene: TRBV5-1; j_gene: TRBJ1-5; abundance: few; CDR3nt: TGCGCCAGCAGCAGAGAGGGGGCCAGTCAGCCCCAGCATTTT; CDR3aa: CASSREGASQPQHF
d_gene: .; v_gene: TRBV3-1; j_gene: TRBJ2-1; abundance: .; CDR3nt: TGTGCCAGCAGCCAAGATTTAACTCTAGCCACGCGGGATGGCAATGAGCAGTTCTTC; CDR3aa: CASSQDLTLATRDGNEQFF
d_gene: TRBD2; v_gene: TRBV15; j_gene: TRBJ2-7; abundance: .; CDR3nt: TGTGCCACCAGCAGGGGACTAGCGGGAGTAGGCGAGCAGTACTTC; CDR3aa: CATSRGLAGVGEQYF
d_gene: TRBD2; v_gene: TRBV20-1; j_gene: TRBJ2-1; abundance: .; CDR3nt: TGCAGTGCTGGGGAGCCGAAGACTAGCTGGAATGAGCAGTTCTTC; CDR3aa: CSAGEPKTSWNEQFF
d_gene: .; v_gene: TRBV6-5; j_gene: TRBJ2-4; abundance: .; CDR3nt: TGTGCCAGCAGTTCCGTACCCCAAGGGACCAAAAACATTCAGTACTTC; CDR3aa: CASSSVPQGTKNIQYF
d_gene: .; v_gene: TRBV19; j_gene: TRBJ2-1; abundance: few; CDR3nt: TGTGCCAGTAAGGACGGTAGCTCCTACAATGAGCAGTTCTTC; CDR3aa: CASKDGSSYNEQFF
d_gene: TRBD2; v_gene: TRBV5-1; j_gene: TRBJ2-1; abundance: .; CDR3nt: TGCGCCAGCAGACCAGGACTAGCGGGAGGCAATGAGCAGTTCTTC; CDR3aa: CASRPGLAGGNEQFF
d_gene: TRBD1; v_gene: TRBV5-1; j_gene: TRBJ2-7; abundance: .; CDR3nt: TGCGCCAGCAGCCCGGCCCCAAAACAGGGGGCCCACGAGCAGTACTTC; CDR3aa: CASSPAPKQGAHEQYF
d_gene: .; v_gene: TRBV5-1; j_gene: TRBJ2-7; abundance: many; CDR3nt: TGCGCCAGCAGCTCTCCCCCCGGGACCACCGCCTACGAGCAGTACTTC; CDR3aa: CASSSPPGTTAYEQYF
d_gene: TRBD1; v_gene: TRBV5-5; j_gene: TRBJ1-2; abundance: .; CDR3nt: TGTGCCAGCAGCCCACCCATCAGGGGGCGGAAATCCTACACCTTC; CDR3aa: CASSPPIRGRKSYTF
d_gene: .; v_gene: TRBV18; j_gene: TRBJ2-1; abundance: few; CDR3nt: TGTGCCAGCTCACCACCGTTCAGGCTTCGTGAGGCTTCGTATGAGCAGTTCTTC; CDR3aa: CASSPPFRLREASYEQFF
d_gene: .; v_gene: TRBV10-3; j_gene: TRBJ2-1; abundance: .; CDR3nt: TGTGCCATCACCTTGGGACCTCCAGCCAACAATGAGCAGTTCTTC; CDR3aa: CAITLGPPANNEQFF
d_gene: .; v_gene: TRBV7-8; j_gene: TRBJ2-1; abundance: .; CDR3nt: TGTGCCAGCAGCCCTGGGGCTAGCAGGAGTCTCGGTGAGCAATTCTTC; CDR3aa: CASSPGASRSLGEQFF
d_gene: TRBD2; v_gene: TRBV29-1; j_gene: TRBJ2-7; abundance: few; CDR3nt: TGCAGCGTTGCGGAATCGTCTGCTAGCGGGAGTAGGTACGAGCAGTACTTC; CDR3aa: CSVAESSASGSRYEQYF
d_gene: TRBD2; v_gene: TRBV10-2; j_gene: TRBJ2-1; abundance: .; CDR3nt: TGCGCCAGCAGATCCGGGACTAGCGTCAATGAGCAGTTCTTC; CDR3aa: CASRSGTSVNEQFF
d_gene: TRBD1; v_gene: TRBV19; j_gene: TRBJ2-7; abundance: .; CDR3nt: TGTGCCAGTAGTATCGGCAGGGGGCTCTACGAGCAGTACTTC; CDR3aa: CASSIGRGLYEQYF
d_gene: .; v_gene: TRBV18; j_gene: TRBJ2-5; abundance: few; CDR3nt: TGTGCCAGCTCACCACAAGATCTAGCTGGGGGTAAGACCCAGTACTTC; CDR3aa: CASSPQDLAGGKTQYF
d_gene: TRBD2; v_gene: TRBV20-1; j_gene: TRBJ2-1; abundance: .; CDR3nt: TGCAGTGCTCCCGGGGGGGGGTCCTCCTACAATGAGCAGTTCTTC; CDR3aa: CSAPGGGSSYNEQFF
d_gene: .; v_gene: TRBV12-3/TRBV12-4; j_gene: TRBJ2-5; abundance: many; CDR3nt: TGTGCCAGCAGTCGCCTCGGGACCCAGTACTTC; CDR3aa: CASSRLGTQYF
d_gene: .; v_gene: TRBV6-1; j_gene: TRBJ1-1; abundance: few; CDR3nt: TGTGCCAGCAGACGTGATGTGATTCCGGGTGAAGCTTTCTTT; CDR3aa: CASRRDVIPGEAFF
d_gene: .; v_gene: TRBV5-1; j_gene: TRBJ1-2; abundance: .; CDR3nt: TGCGCCAGCAGCGCGGGTGACAGGAACTATGGCTACACCTTC; CDR3aa: CASSAGDRNYGYTF
d_gene: TRBD2; v_gene: TRBV24-1; j_gene: TRBJ2-2; abundance: few; CDR3nt: TGTGCCACAGGGGGACGGAAGCGGGAGTATCCCGGGGAGCTGTTTTTT; CDR3aa: CATGGRKREYPGELFF
d_gene: .; v_gene: TRBV5-1; j_gene: TRBJ2-7; abundance: .; CDR3nt: TGCGCCAGCAGCTTCTTTTCAAGCTCCTACGAGCAGTACTTC; CDR3aa: CASSFFSSSYEQYF
d_gene: TRBD2; v_gene: TRBV18; j_gene: TRBJ2-3; abundance: .; CDR3nt: TGTGCCAGCTCACCCCCGGGACTAGCGGGAGGGCCATATCTGACAGATACGCAGTATTTT; CDR3aa: CASSPPGLAGGPYLTDTQYF
d_gene: TRBD2; v_gene: TRBV20-1; j_gene: TRBJ2-3; abundance: few; CDR3nt: TGCAGTGCTAGAGATCCTCTACTAGCGATGGCGAATACGCAGTATTTT; CDR3aa: CSARDPLLAMANTQYF
d_gene: .; v_gene: TRBV3-1; j_gene: TRBJ2-5; abundance: .; CDR3nt: TGTGCCAGCAGCCCCCCCCTCCCCAGCGGAGAGACCCAGTACTTC; CDR3aa: CASSPPLPSGETQYF
d_gene: TRBD2; v_gene: TRBV20-1; j_gene: TRBJ2-7; abundance: few; CDR3nt: TGCAGTGCTCCTTATCGGCCTAGCGGGAGGGTTACCGAGCAGTACTTC; CDR3aa: CSAPYRPSGRVTEQYF